Listed here are 2 T cell receptor beta chains from one sample, sequenced in a study of beta chain features in type 1 diabetes. Study results and caveats: Shortening of TCRB CDR3s, moderate but significant, appeared in all four CD4+ subsets of Type 1 diabetes patients.

Since all of the isolated RNA was reverse transcribed, expressed TCRB transcripts were what got sequenced. This table comes from immunoSEQ multiplex PCR, and its TCRdb copy is limited to in-frame clones, with some not included. The repertoire holds 200,000 to 300,000 clones, with around 21% as singletons. The antigens these receptors bind are not known. Sequencing was performed on naive CD4+ T cells from blood. Receptors originate from a woman aged 35 to 49 with type 1 diabetes.

This clone turned up a few times. This chain uses TRBV9 with TRBJ1-2; no firm D call. This CDR3 is built from 14 residues. Germline-derived CDR1 and CDR2 are SGDLS and YYNGEE. V shed 4 bases and J shed 2 bases, with 12 bases lying between them. The CDR3 here is CASSTRTGNYGYTF. Here the CDR3 DNA reads TGTGCCAGCAGCACCCGGACGGGGAACTATGGCTACACCTTC.

V usage is TRBV5-1 and J usage is TRBJ1-4; maybe TRBD1 (5 bases). Per germline, CDR1 SGHRS and CDR2 YFSETQ. CDR3 length: 14 amino acids. V lost 4 bases and J lost 7, with 14 bases in between. The CDR3 loop reads CASSPGSGSEKLFF. The CDR3 nucleotides read TGCGCCAGCAGCCCAGGGTCTGGAAGTGAAAAACTGTTTTTT.